Below, 26 T cell receptor beta chains from the same sample are listed, as sequenced in a study of cytomegalovirus exposure and HLA in healthy donors. Sequenced by immunoSEQ multiplex PCR; TCRdb stores in-frame clones only, minus some. The table has about 73,000 clones, approximately 94% seen once. The sample taken for sequencing was PBMCs. The origin of the receptors is a woman younger than 30 in good health and CMV-seropositive.

This clone was seen only a few times. CDR3 in DNA: TGCGCCAGCAGCTTGGGGAATAGGCAGGGGCGATACAATGAGCAGTTCTTC. Its protein is CASSLGNRQGRYNEQFF. V usage is TRBV5-1 and J usage is TRBJ2-1; weak D call: TRBD1 (6 bases). The CDR3 totals 17 residues. Trimming cost V 0 bases and J 4 bases, with 17 bases left between them. Germline lookup yields CDR1 SGHRS and CDR2 YFSETQ.

CDR3 amino acids: CASSDPRGMNTEAFF. As DNA, the CDR3 is TGCGCCAGCAGTGACCCCCGGGGGATGAACACTGAAGCTTTCTTT. V is TRBV10-2 and J is TRBJ1-1; D possibly corresponds to TRBD1 (5 bases). The CDR3 extends over 15 amino acids. Germline V gene data show CDR1 as WSHSY and CDR2 as SAAADI. Trimming shortened V by 3 bases and J by 0 bases, and 11 bases separated the two germline ends.

This chain uses TRBV9 with TRBJ2-5; TRBD1 matches 9 bases. Germline values: CDR1 SGDLS, CDR2 YYNGEE. This CDR3 has 17 amino acids. Trimming took 2 bases from V and 5 from J; bases not matched to a gene: 13. The CDR3 region is CASSVGTGTLVEETQYF. CDR3 nucleotide sequence: TGTGCCAGCAGCGTGGGGACAGGGACCCTCGTCGAGGAGACCCAGTACTTC.

The chain combines TRBV18 with TRBJ2-7; a weak D match, TRBD1 (5 bases). The CDR3 runs to 13 residues. The germline V gene has CDR1 KGHSH and CDR2 LQKENI. Trimming cost V 2 bases and J 4 bases, with 9 bases left between them. The CDR3 DNA is TGTGCCAGCTCACCAGGGGCCTCTTACGAGCAGTACTTC. Its protein is CASSPGASYEQYF.

CDR3 loop: CASSLALGVTDTQYF. CDR3 DNA: TGTGCCAGCAGCTTAGCGCTAGGGGTTACAGATACGCAGTATTTT. The chain is built from TRBV7-9 and TRBJ2-3; D may be TRBD1 (5 bases). CDR1 SEHNR and CDR2 FQNEAQ come from the germline V gene (reference sequence). The V and J ends lost 0 bases and 3 bases respectively, with 10 bases between them. CDR3 size: 15 residues.

The J gene is TRBJ2-5, the V gene TRBV7-9, with 10 positions matching TRBD1. Germline V gives CDR1 SEHNR, CDR2 FQNEAQ (reference sequence). The CDR3 has 15 residues. With 6 bases clipped from V and 5 bases from J, the junction kept 9 bases outside the gene matches. The chain's CDR3 is CASRETGGLYETQYF. The CDR3 DNA reads as TGTGCCAGCAGGGAGACAGGGGGCTTGTATGAGACCCAGTACTTC.

The V and J genes are TRBV29-1 and TRBJ2-6; 9 bases align to TRBD1. The CDR3 contains 16 residues. V shed 4 bases, J shed 1 base, and the junction held 5 bases outside the gene matches. From germline, CDR1 is SQVTM and CDR2 ANQGSEA. CDR3 sequence (DNA): TGCAGCGTTGGCACAGGGGGCGGTTCTGGGGCCAACGTCCTGACTTTC. Translating gives CSVGTGGGSGANVLTF.

V usage is TRBV7-2 and J usage is TRBJ2-1; 7 positions agree with TRBD2. Germline V gives CDR1 SGHTA, CDR2 FQGNSA. Trimming took 3 bases from V and 9 from J; bases not matched to a gene: 11. The CDR3 runs 15 residues. CDR3 protein: CASSFTRLADSEQFF. CDR3 DNA: TGTGCCAGCAGCTTCACCCGACTAGCCGACAGTGAGCAGTTCTTC.

This chain links TRBV7-8 with TRBJ1-5; tentatively, D is TRBD1 (6 bases). The germline V gene has CDR1 SGHVS and CDR2 FQNEAQ. Trimming took 5 bases from V and 6 from J, leaving 14 bases between them. The CDR3 has 14 residues. The CDR3 here is CASSLQGGGQPQHF. The CDR3 DNA reads as TGTGCCAGCAGCCTACAGGGCGGCGGTCAGCCCCAGCATTTT. The whole variable domain, filled in from reference TRBV7-8 and TRBJ1-5, reads GAGVSQSPRYKVAKRGQDVALRCDPISGHVSLFWYQQALGQGPEFLTYFQNEAQLDKSGLPSDRFFAERPEGSVSTLKIQRTQQEDSAVYLCASSLQGGGQPQHFGDGTRLSIL.

The gene calls are TRBV5-1 and TRBJ1-1; 10 bases agree with TRBD1. Germline loops: CDR1 SGHRS, CDR2 YFSETQ. CDR3 length equals 16 residues. J gave up 0 bases and V 5 bases, and 7 bases lay outside the gene matches. CDR3 sequence reads: CASRRDRGRMNTEAFF. The CDR3, as DNA: TGCGCCAGCAGACGCGACAGGGGGCGAATGAACACTGAAGCTTTCTTT.

V gene TRBV10-1 combines with J gene TRBJ2-7; 10 nucleotides agree with TRBD2. The CDR3 totals 16 residues. Looked up from germline, CDR1 is WNHNN and CDR2 is SYGVQD (reference sequence). V was pared by 4 bases and J by 6 bases, with 12 bases of the junction left unmatched. CDR3 DNA: TGCGCCAGCAGTGCTTCCTCGGGACTAGCGTTGGGCGAGCAGTACTTC. Residues: CASSASSGLALGEQYF.

The J gene is TRBJ2-3, the V gene TRBV5-5, with 13 positions matching TRBD2. Per germline, CDR1 SGHKS and CDR2 YYEKEE (reference sequence). The CDR3 loop spans 16 amino acids. V shed 4 bases, J shed 4 bases, and the junction held 6 bases outside the gene matches. CDR3 sequence (DNA): TGTGCCAGCAGCCGCGAACTAGCGGGGGGGGCAGATACGCAGTATTTT. Translating it yields CASSRELAGGADTQYF.

The V gene is TRBV2, the J gene TRBJ2-2, with D unresolved. This CDR3 region has 15 residues. Germline values: CDR1 SNHLY, CDR2 FYNNEI. Between the trimmed V and J ends, which lost 4 bases and 3 bases, there was a span of 12 bases. CDR3 residues: CASSVSGQDTGELFF. The CDR3 DNA reads as TGTGCCAGCAGTGTTAGTGGGCAGGACACCGGGGAGCTGTTTTTT.

The J gene is TRBJ2-2, the V gene TRBV27, with a weak D call TRBD2 (6 bases). The CDR3 runs 14 residues. The V gene lost 8 bases and the J gene lost 4 bases, with 14 bases spanning the gap. Per the germline V gene, CDR1 is MNHEY and CDR2 is SMNVEV (reference sequence). The CDR3 DNA follows: TGTGCCAGCGAACGTCTGGGGGGCACCGGGGAGCTGTTTTTT. It yields the protein CASERLGGTGELFF.

The genes are TRBV5-5 and TRBJ2-7, with 7 bases aligning to TRBD2. Germline values: CDR1 SGHKS, CDR2 YYEKEE (reference sequence). After removal of 2 bases from V and 5 bases from J, the junction contained 7 bases not matched to a gene. The CDR3 spans 14 residues. CDR3 in amino acids: CASSFGGGRDEQYF. CDR3 bases: TGTGCCAGCAGCTTCGGGGGAGGGAGGGACGAGCAGTACTTC.

This clone has a single count. The chain carries TRBV7-9 and TRBJ2-1; TRBD1 matches at 9 bases. This CDR3 spans 15 amino acids. CDR1 and CDR2 (germline): SEHNR, FQNEAQ (reference sequence). J lost 5 bases, V lost 4 bases, and 6 bases had no gene match. This CDR3 reads CASSSGTGYHNEQFF. Here the CDR3 DNA reads TGTGCCAGCAGCTCCGGGACAGGGTACCACAATGAGCAGTTCTTC.

The chain is built from TRBV28 and TRBJ2-7, with TRBD1 as a possible D gene (6 bases). The CDR3 contains 13 residues. Germline loops: CDR1 MDHEN, CDR2 SYDVKM. V was pared by 2 bases and J by 2 bases, with 7 bases between. The CDR3 bases are TGTGCCAGCAGTTTAGGACAGCCCTACGAGCAGTACTTC. Protein product: CASSLGQPYEQYF.

The genes are TRBV14 and TRBJ2-1; unclear D gene. V gave up 1 base and J gave up 2 bases, with 9 bases separating them. In germline, CDR1 is SGHDN, CDR2 FVKESK. The CDR3 length is 15 residues. The CDR3 nucleotides read TGTGCCAGCAGCCAAGGACTCCGAACCTACAATGAGCAGTTCTTC. Its protein product is CASSQGLRTYNEQFF.

V is TRBV5-1 and J is TRBJ2-7; TRBD2 matches 9 bases. In germline, CDR1 is SGHRS, CDR2 YFSETQ. Trimming removed 4 bases from V and 2 bases from J; junction bases left unmatched: 10. This CDR3 region has 16 residues. CDR3 region: CASSQSSGETPYEQYF. CDR3 DNA sequence: TGCGCCAGCAGCCAATCTAGCGGGGAAACCCCCTACGAGCAGTACTTC. Full variable domain (missing parts from reference TRBV5-1 and TRBJ2-7): KAGVTQTPRYLIKTRGQQVTLSCSPISGHRSVSWYQQTPGQGLQFLFEYFSETQRNKGNFPGRFSGRQFSNSRSEMNVSTLELGDSALYLCASSQSSGETPYEQYFGPGTRLTVT.

This sequence joins TRBV27 and TRBJ1-5, with D maybe TRBD1 (6 bases). This CDR3 contains 16 residues. Trimming stripped 1 base from V and 1 base from J, with 11 bases between. The germline CDR1 and CDR2 sequences are MNHEY and SMNVEV (reference sequence). CDR3 residues: CASSLFGTKSNQPQHF. DNA for the CDR3: TGTGCCAGCAGTTTATTTGGGACAAAGAGCAATCAGCCCCAGCATTTT.

The chain uses TRBV6-1 and TRBJ2-1, with 13 bases matching TRBD2. V lost 10 bases, J lost 12 bases, and 15 bases stayed unmatched. Germline-derived CDR1 and CDR2 are MNHNS and SASEGT. The CDR3 consists of 15 residues. The DNA for the CDR3 is TGTGCCACCGCTATCCTTACCGGGACTAGCGGGACGCAGTTCTTC. It encodes CATAILTGTSGTQFF.

This chain connects TRBV7-2 to TRBJ1-2, with no clear D. V was cut by 3 bases and J by 2 bases, with 4 bases left in between. Germline-derived CDR1 and CDR2 are SGHTA and FQGNSA. This CDR3 contains 12 residues. CDR3 in DNA: TGTGCCAGCAGCTTGGCCAACTATGGCTACACCTTC. This translates into CASSLANYGYTF.

The V call is TRBV10-3, the J call TRBJ2-5, with TRBD1 matching 7 bases. The CDR3 extends over 15 amino acids. The ends lost 3 bases at V and 2 bases at J; junction bases unmatched: 6. The V gene's germline CDR1 is ENHRY and CDR2 SYGVKD. The CDR3 DNA reads TGTGCCATCAGTGACCCGACGGGACAGCAAGAGACCCAGTACTTC. This codes for CAISDPTGQQETQYF.

V usage is TRBV27 and J usage is TRBJ2-5; 10 nucleotides agree with TRBD2. The CDR3 covers 15 residues. V was pared by 0 bases and J by 4 bases, with 2 bases of the junction left unmatched. CDR1 is MNHEY and CDR2 is SMNVEV in the germline V gene (reference sequence). CDR3 loop: CASSLSASGRETQYF. The CDR3 coding sequence is TGTGCCAGCAGTTTATCGGCTAGCGGGAGAGAGACCCAGTACTTC.

This chain uses TRBV28 with TRBJ2-5, with 9 bases fitting TRBD1. CDR3 length equals 14 residues. The J segment lost 5 bases and the V segment lost 1 base, leaving 2 bases of the junction unmatched. Germline-derived CDR1 and CDR2 are MDHEN and SYDVKM. The CDR3 spells CASSLFGTGETQYF. The DNA for the CDR3 is TGTGCCAGCAGTTTATTCGGGACAGGGGAGACCCAGTACTTC.

The chain carries TRBV2 and TRBJ2-2, with a tentative D call TRBD2 (5 bases). This CDR3 contains 12 residues. V was pared by 6 bases and J by 3 bases, with 5 bases between. The germline gives CDR1 SNHLY, CDR2 FYNNEI. In nucleotides, the CDR3 is TGTGCCAGCAGCGGGGACACCGGGGAGCTGTTTTTT. Its protein is CASSGDTGELFF.